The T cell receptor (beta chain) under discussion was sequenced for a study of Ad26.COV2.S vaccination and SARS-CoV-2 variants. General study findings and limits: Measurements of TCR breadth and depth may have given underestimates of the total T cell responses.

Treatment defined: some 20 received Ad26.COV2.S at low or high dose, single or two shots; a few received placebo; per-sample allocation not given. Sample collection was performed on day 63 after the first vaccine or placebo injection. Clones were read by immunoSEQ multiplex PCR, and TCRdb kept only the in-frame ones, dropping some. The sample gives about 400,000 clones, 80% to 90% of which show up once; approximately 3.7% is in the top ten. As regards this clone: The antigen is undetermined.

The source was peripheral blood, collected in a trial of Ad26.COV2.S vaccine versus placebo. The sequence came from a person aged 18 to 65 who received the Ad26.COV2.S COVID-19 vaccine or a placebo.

This CDR3 is CASSQNPAGPSSGNTIYF. Here the CDR3 DNA reads TGTGCCAGCAGCCAAAATCCAGCCGGGCCTAGCTCTGGAAACACCATATATTTT. The rearrangement links TRBV4-2 to TRBJ1-3; D uncertain. The CDR3 has 18 residues. V lost 2 bases, J lost 0 bases, and 17 bases lay in between. Germline V lookup: CDR1 LGHNA, CDR2 YNFKEQ.